This T cell receptor beta chain stems from a study of siplizumab effects on memory and regulatory T cells. By share, this clone ranks as medium-sized. Its antigen is undetermined. Germline assignment: CDR1 SGHDT and CDR2 YYEEEE. The CDR3 contains 15 residues. The V segment lost 5 bases and the J segment 2 bases; nucleotides outside the gene matches: 9. Coculturing was carried out on the mixed lymphocyte reaction cells. It lasted under seven days and was done at 37°C. Using immunoSEQ multiplex PCR, the repertoire was profiled, and TCRdb retains in-frame clones only, with some absent. The data show 9,500 or so clones, around 40% seen once.

The clonotype originates from a human donor in good health; the cells came from an allogeneic mixed lymphocyte reaction. The V and J genes are TRBV5-6 and TRBJ2-7; 8 bases are a match to TRBD1. Sequencing was done on a sample of CFSE-low (dividing) CD8+ T cells sorted from an allogeneic mixed lymphocyte reaction. The CDR3 region is CASSFDRGLPYEQYF. The CDR3 DNA follows: TGTGCCAGCAGTTTCGACAGGGGATTACCCTACGAGCAGTACTTC. The full variable domain, rest sourced from reference TRBV5-6 and TRBJ2-7, is DAGVTQSPTHLIKTRGQQVTLRCSPKSGHDTVSWYQQALGQGPQFIFQYYEEEERQRGNFPDRFSGHQFPNYSSELNVNALLLGDSALYLCASSFDRGLPYEQYFGPGTRLTVT.